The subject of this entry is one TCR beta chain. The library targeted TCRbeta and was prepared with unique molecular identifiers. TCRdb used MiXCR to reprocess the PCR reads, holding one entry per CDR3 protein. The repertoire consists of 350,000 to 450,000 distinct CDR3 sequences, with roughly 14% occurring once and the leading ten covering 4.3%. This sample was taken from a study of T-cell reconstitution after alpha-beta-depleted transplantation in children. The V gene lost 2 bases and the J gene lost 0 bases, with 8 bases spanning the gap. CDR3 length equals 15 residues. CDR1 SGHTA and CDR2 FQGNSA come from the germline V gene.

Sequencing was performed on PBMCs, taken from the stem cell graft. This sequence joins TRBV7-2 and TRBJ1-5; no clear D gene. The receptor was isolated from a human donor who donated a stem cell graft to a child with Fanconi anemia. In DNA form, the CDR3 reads TGTGCCAGCAGCTTATCTGCCGATAGCAATCAGCCCCAGCATTTT. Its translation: CASSLSADSNQPQHF.